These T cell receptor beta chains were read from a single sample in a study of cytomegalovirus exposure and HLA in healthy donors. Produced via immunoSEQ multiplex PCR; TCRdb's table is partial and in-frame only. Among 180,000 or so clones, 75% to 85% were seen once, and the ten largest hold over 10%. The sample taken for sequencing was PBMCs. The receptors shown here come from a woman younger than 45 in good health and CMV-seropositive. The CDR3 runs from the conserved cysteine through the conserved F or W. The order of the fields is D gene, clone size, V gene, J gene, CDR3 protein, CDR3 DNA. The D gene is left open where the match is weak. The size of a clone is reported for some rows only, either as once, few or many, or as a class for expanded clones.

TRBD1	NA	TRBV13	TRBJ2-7	CASSLSGTGSGEQYF	TGTGCCAGCAGCTTGTCGGGGACAGGGTCCGGAGAGCAGTACTTC
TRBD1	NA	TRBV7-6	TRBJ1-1	CASSLTGGAAAFF	TGTGCCAGCAGCTTGACAGGGGGCGCAGCGGCTTTCTTT
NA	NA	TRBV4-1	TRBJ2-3	CASSQEQLTDTQYF	TGCGCCAGCAGCCAAGAGCAACTTACAGATACGCAGTATTTT
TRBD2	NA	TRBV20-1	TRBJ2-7	CSWGGPYEQYF	TGCAGCTGGGGAGGGCCCTACGAGCAGTACTTC
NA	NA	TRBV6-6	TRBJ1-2	CASSYSVGADGYTF	TGTGCCAGCAGTTACTCTGTTGGGGCGGATGGCTACACCTTC
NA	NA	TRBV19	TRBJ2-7	CASSIRRLGSYEQYF	TGTGCCAGTAGTATAAGGCGACTAGGATCCTACGAGCAGTACTTC
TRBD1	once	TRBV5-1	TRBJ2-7	CASSFSGGEIPYEQYF	TGCGCCAGCAGCTTTTCAGGGGGCGAGATTCCCTACGAGCAGTACTTC
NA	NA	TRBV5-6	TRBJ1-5	CASSLSPLDQPQHF	TGTGCCAGCAGCCTATCCCCACTCGATCAGCCCCAGCATTTT
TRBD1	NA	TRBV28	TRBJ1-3	CASSLRDSNPGNTIYF	TGTGCCAGCAGTTTACGGGACAGTAACCCTGGAAACACCATATATTTT
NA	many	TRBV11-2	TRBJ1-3	CASSLYRDGNTIYF	TGTGCCAGCAGCTTATACAGGGATGGAAACACCATATATTTT
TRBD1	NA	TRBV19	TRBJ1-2	CASSIPRDRAGYTF	TGTGCCAGTAGTATCCCCCGGGACAGGGCTGGCTACACCTTC
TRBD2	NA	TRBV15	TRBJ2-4	CATSRDLTSGSIIQYF	TGTGCCACCAGCAGAGATCTGACTAGCGGGAGTATCATTCAGTACTTC
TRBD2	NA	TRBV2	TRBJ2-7	CASSYSGRVIGEQYF	TGTGCCAGCAGCTATAGCGGGAGGGTGATCGGGGAGCAGTACTTC
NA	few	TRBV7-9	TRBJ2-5	CASSPQETQYF	TGTGCCAGCAGCCCTCAAGAGACCCAGTACTTC
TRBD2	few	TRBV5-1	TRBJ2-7	CASSSTSGSSYEQYF	TGCGCCAGCAGCTCCACTAGCGGGAGTTCCTACGAGCAGTACTTC
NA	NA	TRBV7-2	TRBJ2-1	CASSDSSYNEQFF	TGTGCCAGCAGCGATAGCTCCTACAATGAGCAGTTCTTC
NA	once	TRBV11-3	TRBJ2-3	CASSLEPGEDTQYF	TGTGCCAGCAGCTTAGAGCCTGGAGAAGATACGCAGTATTTT
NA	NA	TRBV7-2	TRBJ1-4	CASSPGGEGDEKLFF	TGTGCCAGCAGCCCCGGGGGGGAAGGCGATGAAAAACTGTTTTTT
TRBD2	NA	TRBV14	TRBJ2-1	CASSQGTSGYNEQFF	TGTGCCAGCAGCCAAGGGACTAGCGGCTACAATGAGCAGTTCTTC
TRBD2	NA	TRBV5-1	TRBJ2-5	CATREGPQETQYF	TGCGCCACTAGGGAGGGACCTCAAGAGACCCAGTACTTC